The 7 T cell receptor beta chains listed next were all sequenced from one sample in a study of PD-1 blockade in mismatch repair-deficient tumors. TCRdb keeps only in-frame clones here, not all; method: immunoSEQ multiplex PCR. The data contain 7,500 to 10,000 clones, 88% of them singletons. Time point noted: 10-day in vitro stimulation with candidate neoantigen peptide 7. No antigen is known for these receptors. The sample in question was cells cultured in vitro, obtained from a patient treated with pembrolizumab. These receptors were obtained from an adult with mismatch repair-deficient cancer.

The chain uses TRBV9 and TRBJ1-1, with 7 bases identical to TRBD1. Germline CDR1 and CDR2: SGDLS and YYNGEE. The CDR3 length is 14 residues. V lost 3 bases, J lost 0 bases, and 2 bases stayed unmatched. The DNA for the CDR3 is TGTGCCAGCAGCGGAGGGGGCCTGAACACTGAAGCTTTCTTT. It translates to CASSGGGLNTEAFF. Combining the CDR3 with reference TRBV9 and TRBJ1-1 gives the whole variable domain DSGVTQTPKHLITATGQRVTLRCSPRSGDLSVYWYQQSLDQGLQFLIQYYNGEERAKGNILERFSAQQFPDLHSELNLSSLELGDSALYFCASSGGGLNTEAFFGQGTRLTVV.

This chain joins TRBV7-9 and TRBJ1-2; D perhaps matches TRBD1 (5 bases). Germline CDR1 SEHNR, CDR2 FQNEAQ (reference sequence). Trimming took off 5 bases at V and 8 bases at J, with 21 bases between the two ends. The CDR3 has 15 residues. As DNA, the CDR3 is TGTGCCAGCAGCCCAGGGACCGCTTCCTTCGGGGGCTACACCTTC. Its protein product is CASSPGTASFGGYTF. The entire variable domain, with the rest obtained from reference TRBV7-9 and TRBJ1-2, is as follows: DTGVSQNPRHKITKRGQNVTFRCDPISEHNRLYWYRQTLGQGPEFLTYFQNEAQLEKSRLLSDRFSAERPKGSFSTLEIQRTEQGDSAMYLCASSPGTASFGGYTFGSGTRLTVV.

The chain combines TRBV7-3 with TRBJ2-5; 8 positions match TRBD2. This CDR3 is built from 16 residues. The V gene's germline CDR1 is SGHTA and CDR2 FQGTGA. The J segment lost 5 bases and the V segment lost 5 bases, leaving 13 bases of the junction unmatched. This CDR3 reads CASSLRGLGMGETQYF. CDR3 sequence (DNA): TGTGCCAGCAGCCTTAGGGGACTAGGGATGGGGGAGACCCAGTACTTC.

This clone was seen more than once but under ten times. The J gene is TRBJ2-3, the V gene TRBV30, with a tentative D call TRBD1 (5 bases). V gave up 1 base and J gave up 3 bases, with 17 bases separating them. There are 16 residues in the CDR3. In germline, CDR1 is GTSNPN, CDR2 SVGIG (reference sequence). As DNA, the CDR3 is TGTGCCTGGAGTGCAGCATTAGGGGCTCGGACAGATACGCAGTATTTT. It yields the protein CAWSAALGARTDTQYF.

The chain has TRBV13 and TRBJ2-7; D may be TRBD2 (6 bases). CDR1 is PRHDT, CDR2 FYEKMQ, per germline (reference sequence). The CDR3 has 15 amino acids. V was pared by 6 bases and J by 6 bases, with 21 bases between. The CDR3, as DNA: TGTGCCAGCAGGGGACCGGGGACTCAAGTGGGCGAGCAGTACTTC. It is translated as CASRGPGTQVGEQYF.

This chain connects TRBV5-4 to TRBJ1-3, with unresolved D. CDR3 length equals 15 residues. Germline V gene sequence: CDR1 SGHNT, CDR2 YYREEE (reference sequence). V was trimmed by 5 bases and J by 9 bases, leaving 21 bases between them. The CDR3: CASSPDGRNGGTIYF. The CDR3 DNA sequence: TGTGCCAGCAGTCCCGACGGCCGGAATGGAGGCACCATATATTTT. The variable domain in full, completed from reference TRBV5-4 and TRBJ1-3, reads ETGVTQSPTHLIKTRGQQVTLRCSSQSGHNTVSWYQQALGQGPQFIFQYYREEENGRGNFPPRFSGLQFPNYSSELNVNALELDDSALYLCASSPDGRNGGTIYFGEGSWLTVV.

V and J are TRBV28 and TRBJ1-2; D remains unclear. V was clipped by 2 bases and J by 8 bases, with 9 bases between them. Germline V lookup: CDR1 MDHEN, CDR2 SYDVKM. The CDR3 is 12 amino acids. CDR3 loop: CASSLRGIGYTF. The CDR3 DNA sequence: TGTGCCAGCAGTTTACGTGGGATCGGCTACACCTTC.